What follows describes a single TCR beta chain. The target antigen is unknown. A single record per CDR3 protein comes from TCRdb applying MiXCR to the 5' RACE reads. This table holds a few hundred thousand distinct CDR3 sequences, 20% to 25% found once. The data derive from a study of T-cell memory formation after mild COVID-19. Whole-study results and caveats: The study detected some responding clones in pre-infection memory, suggesting cross-reactive memory joined. The study found balanced CD4/CD8 in clones contracting day 15 to 85 and a CD4+ lean in later expanders. The authors did not confirm SARS-CoV-2 specificity of second-wave clones peaking day 37.

The CDR3 consists of 16 residues. Trimming shortened V by 6 bases and J by 0 bases, and 17 bases separated the two germline ends. Per the germline V gene, CDR1 is SEHNR and CDR2 is FQNEAQ (reference sequence). The J gene is TRBJ1-2, the V gene TRBV7-9; D is possibly TRBD1 (5 bases). This receptor was obtained from a man in his late teens or twenties who had mild COVID-19 (a few samples of this study predate the infection). Cell type and time point are not known. The source material was PBMCs or a T cell subset sorted from them (not recorded which). CDR3: CASRGTNYGSNYGYTF. CDR3 in DNA: TGTGCCAGCAGAGGGACCAATTACGGTTCTAACTATGGCTACACCTTC.